This T cell receptor (beta chain) was sequenced in a study of T cell responses to AZD1222 COVID-19 vaccine. TCRdb keeps only in-frame clones here, not all; method: immunoSEQ multiplex PCR. The sample has over 150,000 clones, 70% to 90% seen once; the top ten hold 11%. Study observations and caveats: The CD4 TCRs associated with vaccination extended across spike and predominated at 160-218 and 743-854. Of the AZD1222 recipients, only 5 to 7 were seropositive at baseline.

Germline values: CDR1 LNHDA, CDR2 SQIVND (reference sequence). V was shortened by 10 bases and J by 1 base, with 9 bases between the two germline ends. This CDR3 region has 12 residues. Pooled samples include second doses given at about 4 or 12 weeks. For this clone: Its target is unknown.

The clonotype was recovered from an adult who received the AZD1222 COVID-19 vaccine. The genes are TRBV19 and TRBJ2-3; D might be TRBD1 (6 bases). This specimen consisted of peripheral blood, obtained 28 days after the second AZD1222 dose. CDR3 protein: CATSGGTDTQYF. The DNA for the CDR3 is TGTGCCACCTCAGGGGGCACAGATACGCAGTATTTT.